This record concerns one TCR beta chain sequence. Its antigen is currently unknown. The CDR3 is made up of 12 amino acids. The germline CDR1 and CDR2 sequences are SGHRS and YFSETQ. V shed 2 bases and J 5 bases; nucleotides not matched to a gene: 1. The table came from immunoSEQ multiplex PCR; TCRdb's copy has only in-frame clones and leaves some out. The table lists around 63,000 clones, 85% to 90% of them singletons, with approximately 11% in the top ten. These data come from a study of OX40 agonist ivuxolimab in advanced cancers. Across the whole study: In this cohort, patients received ivuxolimab, an agonistic anti-OX40 (CD134) antibody. Intravenous ivuxolimab at 0.01 to 10 mg/kg was given to patients every 2 weeks. Whole-study results and caveats: Dose levels from 0.1 to 3.0 mg/kg saw CD4+ and CD8+ blood T cells expand clonally by week 6. Among the least clonally expanded were partial responders at 0.1-3.0 mg/kg.

The chain couples TRBV5-1 to TRBJ2-7; 7 nucleotides align to TRBD1. Here the sequenced sample was CD4+ or CD8+ T cells sorted from blood, taken in a trial of the OX40 agonist ivuxolimab. The clonotype was recovered from an adult with an advanced solid tumor such as melanoma, head and neck, liver or kidney cancer. CDR3 sequence (DNA): TGCGCCAGCAGCTTCACAGGGGACGAGCAGTACTTC. It is translated as CASSFTGDEQYF.